Listed here are 27 T cell receptor beta chains from one sample, sequenced in a study of cytomegalovirus exposure and HLA in healthy donors (TCRdb year 2017). Library construction relied on the immunoSEQ multiplex PCR assay. The immuneACCESS repertoire file appears here via TCRdb, limited to in-frame rearrangements. These files lack a portion of the clones; in checked studies, under half of the deficit traces to unresolved V genes, and the cause of the others is not known. The sample has around 300,000 clones on record, about 86% of them singletons. Clones ranked in the top ten supply approximately 1% of the sample. The sample taken for sequencing was PBMCs. The receptors derive from a woman aged 18-29 years in good health and CMV-seronegative.

The CDR3 DNA is TGCGCCAGCAGCCAAGTTATGTTGTACCAGCGGGCCCAAGAGACCCAGTACTTC. Translating gives CASSQVMLYQRAQETQYF. The chain uses TRBV4-3 and TRBJ2-5; maybe TRBD2 (6 bases). V shed 1 base and J shed 1 base, with 19 bases lying between them. The germline V gene encodes CDR1 LGHNA and CDR2 YSLEER. This CDR3 region has 18 residues.

V and J are TRBV5-1 and TRBJ1-5; D may be TRBD1 (5 bases). Trimming left V 0 bases short and J 2 bases short, with 9 bases between. CDR1 SGHRS and CDR2 YFSETQ come from the germline V gene. The CDR3 contains 15 residues. The CDR3 nucleotides are TGCGCCAGCAGCTTGGCAGGGTTACGCAATCAGCCCCAGCATTTT. Translation: CASSLAGLRNQPQHF.

This clone was counted between two and nine times. This chain's CDR3 is CAMGQGSQPQHF. The CDR3 nucleotides read TGTGCTATGGGACAGGGAAGTCAGCCCCAGCATTTT. The chain recombines TRBV28 with TRBJ1-5, with 9 positions matching TRBD1. The CDR3 runs to 12 residues. Looked up from germline, CDR1 is MDHEN and CDR2 is SYDVKM.

The chain links TRBV5-1 to TRBJ1-2; D is uncertain. The germline gives CDR1 SGHRS, CDR2 YFSETQ. The V gene lost 2 bases and the J gene lost 2 bases, with 13 bases spanning the gap. CDR3 size: 15 residues. Here the CDR3 DNA reads TGCGCCAGCAGCTTTATGGGTACAGCAAACTATGGCTACACCTTC. This translates into CASSFMGTANYGYTF.

The chain carries TRBV2 and TRBJ1-2; D possibly corresponds to TRBD1 (6 bases). The CDR3 length is 13 residues. Trimming shortened V by 10 bases and J by 6 bases, and 18 bases separated the two germline ends. Germline V gene data show CDR1 as SNHLY and CDR2 as FYNNEI. CDR3: CAIKTGFRDGYTF. As DNA, the CDR3 is TGTGCCATTAAAACAGGGTTTCGGGATGGCTACACCTTC. The full variable domain, rest sourced from reference TRBV2 and TRBJ1-2, is EPEVTQTPSHQVTQMGQEVILRCVPISNHLYFYWYRQILGQKVEFLVSFYNNEISEKSEIFDDQFSVERPDGSNFTLKIRSTKLEDSAMYFCAIKTGFRDGYTFGSGTRLTVV.

The V and J genes are TRBV5-1 and TRBJ2-3; TRBD1 aligns across 10 bases. The length of the CDR3 is 15 residues. From germline, CDR1 is SGHRS and CDR2 YFSETQ. Trimming removed 6 bases from V and 5 bases from J; junction bases left unmatched: 9. The CDR3 DNA reads as TGCGCCAGCACCCCGGACAGGGGGATGGGAGATACGCAGTATTTT. Its translation: CASTPDRGMGDTQYF.

V gene TRBV6-5 combines with J gene TRBJ2-7; 9 bases are shared with TRBD2. The CDR3 is 15 residues long. V lost 6 bases to trimming and J lost 6 bases; unmatched junction nucleotides: 12. Germline CDR1 reads MNHEY; CDR2 reads SVGAGI. In DNA form, the CDR3 reads TGTGCCAGCAGGAGGCGGGGGGGGACGGGACGCGAGCAGTACTTC. It translates to CASRRRGGTGREQYF.

Comments on this clone: This sample also contains other DNA sequences that code for the same CDR3. The CDR3 reads CAWSVPGAAYEQYF. CDR3 nucleotides: TGTGCCTGGAGTGTCCCGGGAGCGGCTTACGAGCAGTACTTC. The chain combines TRBV30 with TRBJ2-7; tentatively, D is TRBD2 (6 bases). CDR1 and CDR2 from the germline V gene are GTSNPN and SVGIG (reference sequence). V lost 0 bases and J 4 bases, leaving 13 bases between the germline ends. This CDR3 is built from 14 residues.

The chain links TRBV4-1 to TRBJ2-1, with a tentative D call TRBD2 (5 bases). The CDR3 covers 13 residues. Per germline, CDR1 MGHRA and CDR2 YSYEKL. Trimming removed 4 bases from V and 15 bases from J, with 19 bases in between. The CDR3 region is CASSPLRGGAGFF. CDR3 nucleotides: TGCGCCAGCAGCCCTCTCAGAGGAGGAGCCGGGTTCTTC.

The chain joins TRBV27 to TRBJ1-2; D remains ambiguous. Germline assignment: CDR1 MNHEY and CDR2 SMNVEV (reference sequence). This CDR3 is built from 17 residues. Deletions cut 0 bases from V and 4 bases from J, with 18 bases between. The CDR3 DNA follows: TGTGCCAGCAGTTTATCTACCCCGGGAACAGTGACCTATGGCTACACCTTC. This sequence encodes CASSLSTPGTVTYGYTF.

The CDR3, as DNA: TGTGCCAGCAGTAACAGGGTTAACACTGAAGCTTTCTTT. Its protein is CASSNRVNTEAFF. V and J are TRBV6-6 and TRBJ1-1; a possible D gene is TRBD1 (6 bases). V was trimmed by 5 bases and J by 2 bases, leaving 9 bases between them. CDR1 is MNHNY and CDR2 is SVGAGI in the germline V gene (reference sequence). The length of the CDR3 is 13 residues.

The V gene is TRBV2, the J gene TRBJ1-1, with a weak D call TRBD1 (6 bases). CDR1 SNHLY and CDR2 FYNNEI come from the germline V gene. CDR3 size: 12 residues. Trimming removed 6 bases at V and 8 bases at J, with 13 bases between. The DNA of the CDR3 is TGTGCCAGCAGGTCACAGGGTTACGAAGCTTTCTTT. This encodes CASRSQGYEAFF.

In this sample, this clone turned up once. The chain links TRBV7-2 to TRBJ1-2, with 9 nucleotides matching TRBD1. Trimming at V came to 7 bases and at J to 5 bases, leaving 8 bases not matched to a gene. Germline V CDR1 and CDR2: SGHTA, FQGNSA. There are 14 residues in the CDR3. The CDR3 loop reads CASNPGDRVYGYTF. In DNA form, the CDR3 reads TGTGCCAGCAACCCGGGGGACAGGGTATATGGCTACACCTTC.

The CDR3, as DNA: TGTGCCAGCAGCTTGGGTTTTTCTCTTCATGGCTACACCTTC. Its protein product is CASSLGFSLHGYTF. The rearrangement links TRBV5-8 to TRBJ1-2; D gene ambiguous. This CDR3 contains 14 residues. Trimming left V 0 bases short and J 6 bases short, with 12 bases between. CDR1 SGHTS and CDR2 YDEGEE come from the germline V gene.

The rearrangement joins TRBV28 to TRBJ1-5; D is ambiguous. The CDR3 consists of 12 residues. The V and J ends lost 4 bases and 7 bases respectively, with 8 bases between them. Per germline, CDR1 MDHEN and CDR2 SYDVKM. The CDR3 DNA follows: TGTGCCAGCAGTTCTACCGGGCAGCCCCAGCATTTT. As protein: CASSSTGQPQHF.

The CDR3 bases are TGTGCCAGCAGCTTAGACAGGGCTGAGACCCAGTACTTC. This encodes CASSLDRAETQYF. V gene TRBV7-9 combines with J gene TRBJ2-5; tentative D call: TRBD1 (6 bases). CDR1 is SEHNR, CDR2 FQNEAQ, per germline (reference sequence). Trimming took 1 base from V and 5 from J, leaving 8 bases between them. The CDR3 has 13 amino acids.

The chain carries TRBV5-1 and TRBJ1-2; no reliable D call. V lost 0 bases to trimming and J lost 1 base, with 10 bases between them. The CDR3 is 15 residues long. CDR1 is SGHRS, CDR2 YFSETQ, per germline. The CDR3 sequence: CASSLEAGRNYGYTF. CDR3 DNA sequence: TGCGCCAGCAGCTTGGAGGCAGGCCGTAACTATGGCTACACCTTC.

The rearrangement links TRBV5-1 to TRBJ2-5; 7 bases are shared with TRBD1. Per germline, CDR1 SGHRS and CDR2 YFSETQ. The CDR3 loop spans 16 amino acids. Trimming cost V 2 bases and J 0 bases; bases outside gene matches: 7. Written as DNA, the CDR3 is TGCGCCAGCAGCTTACGACAGGGCGGGTACCAAGAGACCCAGTACTTC. Translated, it gives CASSLRQGGYQETQYF.

The rearrangement uses TRBV4-1 and TRBJ1-5; 8 nucleotides line up with TRBD1. The CDR3 length is 17 residues. V lost 0 bases, J lost 6 bases, and 10 bases stayed unmatched. Germline V gives CDR1 MGHRA, CDR2 YSYEKL. CDR3 in amino acids: CASSQEEMGQAGQPQHF. The CDR3, as DNA: TGCGCCAGCAGCCAAGAGGAAATGGGACAGGCAGGTCAGCCCCAGCATTTT.

The chain is built from TRBV6-1 and TRBJ1-5; maybe TRBD1 (5 bases). Trimming left V 6 bases short and J 2 bases short, with 8 bases between. The length of the CDR3 is 13 residues. Looked up from germline, CDR1 is MNHNS and CDR2 is SASEGT. CDR3 DNA: TGTGCCAGCAGCGAACAGGGCAATCAGCCCCAGCATTTT. It translates to CASSEQGNQPQHF.

This clone occurred once. The V and J genes are TRBV4-1 and TRBJ2-7; TRBD1 might be the D (6 bases). CDR1 and CDR2 (germline): MGHRA, YSYEKL. The CDR3 runs to 15 residues. V lost 6 bases and J 7 bases, leaving 22 bases between the germline ends. CDR3 DNA: TGCGCCAGCAGTCCTCGGACCGCCCTACAGGGAGAGCAGTACTTC. Amino acids: CASSPRTALQGEQYF.

This clone was seen more than once but under ten times. V is TRBV5-4 and J is TRBJ1-6, with TRBD1 matching 7 bases. Trimming removed 2 bases from V and 7 bases from J; junction bases left unmatched: 15. Germline values: CDR1 SGHNT, CDR2 YYREEE (reference sequence). This CDR3 is 18 amino acids long. CDR3 sequence (DNA): TGTGCCAGCAGCTTAGACCCAATCGGACAGGCGGGAAATTCACCCCTCCACTTT. Translated, it gives CASSLDPIGQAGNSPLHF.

The chain is built from TRBV11-3 and TRBJ2-1; TRBD2 aligns across 14 bases. Trimming cost V 5 bases and J 0 bases; bases outside gene matches: 6. Germline V CDR1 and CDR2: SGHNT, YENEEA. The CDR3 is made up of 18 amino acids. Here the CDR3 DNA reads TGTGCCAGCAGCCCAAGGACTAGCGGGAGGAACTCCTACAATGAGCAGTTCTTC. Its translation: CASSPRTSGRNSYNEQFF.

This chain uses TRBV5-1 with TRBJ2-7; maybe TRBD1 (6 bases). CDR3 length equals 12 residues. V lost 4 bases and J lost 11, with 16 bases in between. Germline CDR1 reads SGHRS; CDR2 reads YFSETQ. The CDR3 protein is CASSPPGEQEYF. CDR3 nucleotides: TGCGCCAGCAGCCCCCCAGGGGAGCAAGAGTACTTC.

The chain combines TRBV4-3 with TRBJ1-6; 7 nucleotides align to TRBD1. From germline, CDR1 is LGHNA and CDR2 YSLEER. Germline trimming cut 0 bases from V and 6 bases from J; bases unmatched to any gene: 11. CDR3 length: 18 residues. This CDR3 is CASSQDSGQEESNSPLHF. The CDR3 DNA reads as TGCGCCAGCAGCCAAGATTCCGGACAGGAGGAATCTAATTCACCCCTCCACTTT.

This chain connects TRBV27 to TRBJ2-7; 7 bases align to TRBD1. The length of the CDR3 is 15 residues. Germline values: CDR1 MNHEY, CDR2 SMNVEV (reference sequence). The V segment lost 7 bases and the J segment 5 bases; nucleotides outside the gene matches: 14. CDR3 region: CASTPGTAVGNEQYF. The DNA for the CDR3 is TGTGCCAGCACCCCTGGGACAGCCGTAGGGAACGAGCAGTACTTC.

The count of this clone is one. The chain employs TRBV28 and TRBJ1-1; maybe TRBD1 (5 bases). From germline, CDR1 is MDHEN and CDR2 SYDVKM. The CDR3 has 14 amino acids. Trimming took off 6 bases at V and 0 bases at J, with 11 bases between the two ends. The CDR3 sequence: CASSPQTVNTEAFF. The CDR3 nucleotides read TGTGCCAGCAGCCCCCAGACAGTGAACACTGAAGCTTTCTTT.